One TCR beta chain is described in this entry. This specimen belongs to a study of blood T cell repertoires in COVID-19. Study context: Spain, Italy and the United States supplied samples that represented acute and convalescent COVID-19. Sources were T cells, B-cell-depleted T cells, or PBMCs; the material itself was cDNA or gDNA.

Generated by immunoSEQ multiplex PCR, the TCRdb table keeps only in-frame clones and is missing some. Of 25,000 to 35,000 clones in the sample, roughly 89% were seen once. CDR1 and CDR2 from the germline V gene are KGHDR and SFDVKD. CDR3 length: 14 residues. Losses at the gene ends were 4 bases for V and 8 bases for J; bases not matched to a gene: 6. Sample: peripheral blood. The TCR sequence derives from a human donor with acute or convalescent COVID-19. The donor label of this sample is uncertain. The V call is TRBV24-1, the J call TRBJ2-1; 8 bases are shared with TRBD2. CDR3: CATSETGGLDEQFF. CDR3 DNA sequence: TGTGCCACCAGTGAAACGGGAGGGTTGGATGAGCAGTTCTTC.